Listed here are 28 T cell receptor beta chains from one sample, sequenced in a study of blood T cell repertoires in COVID-19. Assay used: immunoSEQ multiplex PCR; TCRdb lists only in-frame clones, some missing. The sample lists 200,000 to 250,000 clones; around 90% were seen once. Sequencing used peripheral blood. The origin of the receptors is a man under 40 with COVID-19, enrolled during active disease.

The chain couples TRBV6-6 to TRBJ2-7, with TRBD1 as a possible D gene (6 bases). Germline loops: CDR1 MNHNY, CDR2 SVGAGI (reference sequence). CDR3 size: 11 residues. V was clipped by 6 bases and J by 4 bases, with 7 bases between them. CDR3 in amino acids: CASRRGYEQYF. Here the CDR3 DNA reads TGTGCCAGCAGAAGGGGGTACGAGCAGTACTTC.

The V call is TRBV7-9, the J call TRBJ2-1, with unresolved D. V was shortened by 2 bases and J by 9 bases, with 11 bases between the two germline ends. CDR3 size: 13 residues. The V gene's germline CDR1 is SEHNR and CDR2 FQNEAQ (reference sequence). The CDR3, as DNA: TGTGCCAGCAGCTTATCCATAGCAGTTGAGCAGTTCTTC. Translation gives CASSLSIAVEQFF.

This clone occurred once. V is TRBV2 and J is TRBJ1-2, with 11 bases aligning to TRBD1. Germline loops: CDR1 SNHLY, CDR2 FYNNEI. The junction had 3 bases not matched to a gene; V was cut back by 6 bases and J by 3 bases. The CDR3 is made up of 14 amino acids. Here the CDR3 reads CASRVGQGDYGYTF. CDR3 sequence (DNA): TGTGCCAGCAGGGTGGGACAGGGGGACTATGGCTACACCTTC.

The chain links TRBV7-9 to TRBJ1-2; a weak D match, TRBD1 (6 bases). The CDR3 is 15 residues long. Per the germline V gene, CDR1 is SEHNR and CDR2 is FQNEAQ (reference sequence). Between the trimmed V and J ends, which lost 1 base and 3 bases, there was a span of 12 bases. The CDR3 DNA reads TGTGCCAGCAGCTTAGGGCAGGGGATATACTATGGCTACACCTTC. This codes for CASSLGQGIYYGYTF.

The chain uses TRBV7-9 and TRBJ1-3; 7 positions agree with TRBD1. The CDR3 loop spans 14 amino acids. V lost 5 bases to trimming and J lost 0 bases; unmatched junction nucleotides: 1. The germline V gene has CDR1 SEHNR and CDR2 FQNEAQ (reference sequence). Here the CDR3 reads CASSRDSSGNTIYF. For the CDR3, the DNA is TGTGCCAGCAGCCGGGACAGCTCTGGAAACACCATATATTTT.

In DNA form, the CDR3 reads TGTGCCAGCACCATCAGGGGGGCTGGGGCCAACGTCCTGACTTTC. As protein: CASTIRGAGANVLTF. This chain connects TRBV6-5 to TRBJ2-6; a weak D match, TRBD1 (7 bases). This CDR3 is 15 amino acids long. Trimming removed 7 bases from V and 2 bases from J, with 12 bases in between. The germline gives CDR1 MNHEY, CDR2 SVGAGI.

This rearrangement joins TRBV28 to TRBJ1-1, with D possibly TRBD1 on 6 matching bases. Trimming shortened V by 6 bases and J by 8 bases, and 16 bases separated the two germline ends. CDR1 and CDR2 from the germline V gene are MDHEN and SYDVKM. The CDR3 consists of 13 residues. The CDR3 nucleotides are TGTGCCAGCAGCCAGGGGACCCTAAGAGAAGCTTTCTTT. The encoded protein is CASSQGTLREAFF.

This clone has just one count. The rearrangement links TRBV6-5 to TRBJ2-7; D unclear. The CDR3 totals 15 residues. CDR1 and CDR2 (germline): MNHEY, SVGAGI. The V end was cut by 0 bases, the J end by 1 base, with 10 bases between. The CDR3 DNA reads TGTGCCAGCAGTTACTCGGTCGGCGGTTCCTACGAGCAGTACTTC. Protein: CASSYSVGGSYEQYF.

The chain has TRBV6-5 and TRBJ1-1; no clear D. The germline V gene encodes CDR1 MNHEY and CDR2 SVGAGI. CDR3 size: 14 residues. V was cut by 3 bases and J by 3 bases, with 11 bases left in between. The CDR3 spells CASSYHGEDTEAFF. The CDR3 DNA reads as TGTGCCAGCAGTTATCATGGGGAGGACACTGAAGCTTTCTTT.

This chain links TRBV5-5 with TRBJ1-2; D uncertain. The CDR3 is 16 amino acids. Deletions cut 1 base from V and 1 base from J, with 14 bases between. Germline CDR1 SGHKS, CDR2 YYEKEE (reference sequence). The CDR3 DNA is TGTGCCAGCAGCTTGTACGGGGTTAAAGATAACTATGGCTACACCTTC. It yields the protein CASSLYGVKDNYGYTF.

The chain has TRBV13 and TRBJ2-3, with 10 bases fitting TRBD1. The CDR3 is 15 amino acids. Germline CDR1 PRHDT, CDR2 FYEKMQ (reference sequence). Unmatched junction bases numbered 4, after V lost 4 bases and J lost 3 bases. The CDR3 DNA follows: TGTGCCAGCAGCTCCGGGACAGGGGTAACAGATACGCAGTATTTT. Translation gives CASSSGTGVTDTQYF.

In its sample, this clone was seen a few times. This rearrangement joins TRBV7-9 to TRBJ2-7; the D is unclear. Germline lookup yields CDR1 SEHNR and CDR2 FQNEAQ (reference sequence). This CDR3 region has 14 residues. The V end was cut by 1 base, the J end by 7 bases, with 14 bases between. CDR3 DNA sequence: TGTGCCAGCAGCTTAGGAAAACAGCCCCTTGAGCAGTACTTC. It translates to CASSLGKQPLEQYF. Based on the CDR3 plus reference TRBV7-9 and TRBJ2-7, the full variable domain is DTGVSQNPRHKITKRGQNVTFRCDPISEHNRLYWYRQTLGQGPEFLTYFQNEAQLEKSRLLSDRFSAERPKGSFSTLEIQRTEQGDSAMYLCASSLGKQPLEQYFGPGTRLTVT.

V and J are TRBV30 and TRBJ2-2; 9 bases are a match to TRBD2. Germline V gene sequence: CDR1 GTSNPN, CDR2 SVGIG (reference sequence). The CDR3 runs to 15 residues. J lost 7 bases, V lost 4 bases, and 10 bases had no gene match. CDR3 in amino acids: CAWNAGTSFIGELFF. The CDR3, as DNA: TGTGCCTGGAACGCCGGGACTAGCTTCATCGGGGAGCTGTTTTTT. The whole variable domain, filled in from reference TRBV30 and TRBJ2-2, reads SQTIHQWPATLVQPVGSPLSLECTVEGTSNPNLYWYRQAAGRGLQLLFYSVGIGQISSEVPQNLSASRPQDRQFILSSKKLLLSDSGFYLCAWNAGTSFIGELFFGEGSRLTVL.

This clone appeared once. This chain links TRBV18 with TRBJ1-4, with a tentative D call TRBD1 (6 bases). V lost 6 bases, J lost 4 bases, and 12 bases lay in between. The V gene's germline CDR1 is KGHSH and CDR2 LQKENI. The CDR3 spans 14 residues. The CDR3, as DNA: TGTGCCAGCTCCCTCGGACAGAATAATGAAAAACTGTTTTTT. Translation: CASSLGQNNEKLFF.

V gene TRBV29-1 combines with J gene TRBJ2-3; TRBD1 matches 7 bases. J was trimmed by 4 bases and V by 3 bases; bases with no gene match: 10. This CDR3 contains 15 residues. The germline V gene encodes CDR1 SQVTM and CDR2 ANQGSEA. The CDR3, as DNA: TGCAGCGTTGAGTTGATGGGACAGCAAGCAGATACGCAGTATTTT. Protein sequence: CSVELMGQQADTQYF.

This clone was detected only once. Sequence at one end of the junction differs from germline and may be a read error. The same CDR3 also results from other DNA sequences found in this sample. The gene calls are TRBV4-1 and TRBJ1-5, with 9 bases fitting TRBD1. In germline, CDR1 is MGHRA, CDR2 YSYEKL. The CDR3 spans 15 residues. Written as DNA, the CDR3 is TGCGCTAGCAGCCTTACCGGGACAGGGTTCCAGCCCCAGCATTTT. Its protein is CASSLTGTGFQPQHF.

The V call is TRBV7-3, the J call TRBJ2-3; perhaps TRBD2 as D (6 bases). Germline V CDR1 and CDR2: SGHTA, FQGTGA. The CDR3 contains 15 residues. Deletions cut 0 bases from V and 1 base from J, with 8 bases between. CDR3 sequence reads: CASSLTGGGTDTQYF. CDR3 nucleotides: TGTGCCAGCAGCTTAACCGGGGGTGGCACAGATACGCAGTATTTT.

V usage is TRBV10-3 and J usage is TRBJ1-2; D remains unclear. Per the germline V gene, CDR1 is ENHRY and CDR2 is SYGVKD. The V gene lost 1 base and the J gene lost 6 bases, with 18 bases spanning the gap. This CDR3 spans 16 amino acids. The CDR3 coding sequence is TGTGCCATCAGTGAGTACGCAGTGGCCGCCGGGGATGGCTACACCTTC. Its translation: CAISEYAVAAGDGYTF.

V is TRBV3-1 (or the pseudogene TRBV3-2) and J is TRBJ1-4; 8 bases align to TRBD1. In germline, CDR1 is LGHDT, CDR2 YNNKEL (reference sequence). The CDR3 has 15 residues. The V gene end was trimmed by 5 bases and the J gene end by 7 bases; junction bases not matched to a gene: 9. This CDR3 is CASSEPGGAAEKLFF. The CDR3 DNA follows: TGTGCCAGCAGCGAACCAGGGGGCGCGGCTGAAAAACTGTTTTTT.

The chain combines TRBV11-2 with TRBJ2-5, with D perhaps TRBD2 (6 bases). The CDR3 runs 18 residues. Trimming cost V 3 bases and J 2 bases, with 22 bases left between them. Germline V CDR1 and CDR2: SGHAT, FQNNGV. The CDR3 DNA reads as TGTGCCAGCAGCTTCCACCCCCGCGGCCGGAGGGAGCAAGAGACCCAGTACTTC. Translating gives CASSFHPRGRREQETQYF. The entire variable domain, with the rest obtained from reference TRBV11-2 and TRBJ2-5, is as follows: EAGVAQSPRYKIIEKRQSVAFWCNPISGHATLYWYQQILGQGPKLLIQFQNNGVVDDSQLPKDRFSAERLKGVDSTLKIQPAKLEDSAVYLCASSFHPRGRREQETQYFGPGTRLLVL.

V and J are TRBV9 and TRBJ2-3; 7 nucleotides match TRBD1. The length of the CDR3 is 14 residues. V lost 1 base, J lost 3 bases, and 2 bases stayed unmatched. Germline-derived CDR1 and CDR2 are SGDLS and YYNGEE. The CDR3 DNA sequence: TGTGCCAGCAGCGTACAACAGGGGACAGATACGCAGTATTTT. It yields the protein CASSVQQGTDTQYF.

The chain is built from TRBV11-1 and TRBJ1-2; D is unclear. This CDR3 has 14 amino acids. Per the germline V gene, CDR1 is SGHAT and CDR2 is FQDESV (reference sequence). Trimming removed 2 bases from V and 1 base from J, with 8 bases in between. This CDR3 reads CASSLTGINYGYTF. CDR3 DNA sequence: TGTGCCAGCAGCTTAACGGGGATTAACTATGGCTACACCTTC.

This chain uses TRBV5-6 with TRBJ1-5, with 8 bases lining up with TRBD1. The germline V gene has CDR1 SGHDT and CDR2 YYEEEE. The CDR3 is 15 amino acids. The J segment lost 2 bases and the V segment lost 5 bases, leaving 6 bases of the junction unmatched. The CDR3, as DNA: TGTGCCAGCAGTCGGACAGGGTTAGGCAATCAGCCCCAGCATTTT. It translates to CASSRTGLGNQPQHF.

The rearrangement uses TRBV21-1 and TRBJ2-1; whether TRBD1, the table's D call, matches the DNA was not checked. TRBV21-1 is given as a pseudogene. This CDR3 has 15 residues. The CDR3, as DNA: TGTGCCAGCAGCCTTACAAGACAGGTGATAGATGAGCAGTTCTTC. This encodes CASSLTRQVIDEQFF.

The chain uses TRBV3-1 (or the pseudogene TRBV3-2) and TRBJ1-2; D is possibly TRBD1 (5 bases). Germline V lookup: CDR1 LGHDT, CDR2 YNNKEL (reference sequence). The CDR3 runs to 15 residues. V gave up 1 base and J gave up 2 bases, with 11 bases separating them. The CDR3 bases are TGTGCCAGCAGCCAAGGGGGCGGCGGAAACTATGGCTACACCTTC. This translates into CASSQGGGGNYGYTF.

This chain uses TRBV5-8 with TRBJ2-3, with TRBD1 matching over 10 bases. Germline loops: CDR1 SGHTS, CDR2 YDEGEE. The CDR3 has 17 residues. With V trimmed by 3 bases and J by 4 bases, 11 bases remained unmatched. CDR3 sequence reads: CASSSRLGQGEADTQYF. The DNA of the CDR3 is TGTGCCAGCAGCTCTCGGCTAGGACAGGGGGAAGCAGATACGCAGTATTTT. Together with reference TRBV5-8 and TRBJ2-3, the CDR3 gives the full variable domain: EAGVTQSPTHLIKTRGQQATLRCSPISGHTSVYWYQQALGLGLQFLLWYDEGEERNRGNFPPRFSGRQFPNYSSELNVNALELEDSALYLCASSSRLGQGEADTQYFGPGTRLTVL.

The chain has TRBV9 and TRBJ2-1, with D possibly being TRBD2 (7 bases). CDR1 SGDLS and CDR2 YYNGEE come from the germline V gene. The CDR3 contains 15 residues. The V gene lost 3 bases and the J gene lost 5 bases, with 15 bases spanning the gap. DNA for the CDR3: TGTGCCAGCAGCGAAGGGGGGGGCCTGGACAATGAGCAGTTCTTC. Protein: CASSEGGGLDNEQFF.

This chain links TRBV21-1 with TRBJ2-1; the tabulated D call, TRBD2, remains unverified against the DNA. TRBV21-1 is designated a pseudogene. This CDR3 is 15 amino acids long. The DNA for the CDR3 is TGTGCCAGCAGCCTCGGGGGGCGATACTACAATGAGCAGTTCTTC. It encodes CASSLGGRYYNEQFF.